This T cell receptor beta chain was found in a study of blood T cell repertoires in COVID-19. The overall study: Acute-phase and convalescent COVID-19 samples originated in the United States, Italy and Spain. Sources were T cells, B-cell-depleted T cells, or PBMCs; the material itself was cDNA or gDNA.

Data came from immunoSEQ multiplex PCR; TCRdb stores just in-frame clones and leaves some out. The table has roughly 230,000 clones, around four fifths seen once. The CDR3 is 11 residues long. Looked up from germline, CDR1 is SGHDN and CDR2 is FVKESK. Trimming left V 3 bases short and J 3 bases short, with 3 bases between. The rearrangement joins TRBV14 to TRBJ2-7, with D unclear. Material: peripheral blood. The source of this sequence is a woman aged 60-75 years with active or convalescent COVID-19. The chain's CDR3 is CASSHSYEQYF. In DNA, the CDR3 is TGTGCCAGCAGCCATAGCTACGAGCAGTACTTC.